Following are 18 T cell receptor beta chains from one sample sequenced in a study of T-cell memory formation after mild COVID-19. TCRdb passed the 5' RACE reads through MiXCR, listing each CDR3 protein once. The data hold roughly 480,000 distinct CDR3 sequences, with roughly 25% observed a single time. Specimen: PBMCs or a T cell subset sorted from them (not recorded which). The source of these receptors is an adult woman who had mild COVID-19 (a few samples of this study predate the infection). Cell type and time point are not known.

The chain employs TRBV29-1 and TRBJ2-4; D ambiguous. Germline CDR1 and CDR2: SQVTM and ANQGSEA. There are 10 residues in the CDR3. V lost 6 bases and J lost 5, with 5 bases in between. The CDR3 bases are TGCAGCGTGGTTGAAAACATTCAGTACTTC. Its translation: CSVVENIQYF.

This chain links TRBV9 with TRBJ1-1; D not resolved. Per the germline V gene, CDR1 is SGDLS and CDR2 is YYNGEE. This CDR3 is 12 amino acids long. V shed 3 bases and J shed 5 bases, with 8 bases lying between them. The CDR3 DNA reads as TGTGCCAGCAGCGCCTATCCTACTGAAGCTTTCTTT. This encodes CASSAYPTEAFF.

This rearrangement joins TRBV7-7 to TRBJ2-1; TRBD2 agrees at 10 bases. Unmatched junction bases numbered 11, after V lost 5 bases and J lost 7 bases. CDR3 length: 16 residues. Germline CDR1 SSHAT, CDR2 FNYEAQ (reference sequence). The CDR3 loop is CASSQYPGLAINEQFF. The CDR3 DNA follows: TGTGCCAGCAGCCAATACCCGGGACTAGCGATAAATGAGCAGTTCTTC.

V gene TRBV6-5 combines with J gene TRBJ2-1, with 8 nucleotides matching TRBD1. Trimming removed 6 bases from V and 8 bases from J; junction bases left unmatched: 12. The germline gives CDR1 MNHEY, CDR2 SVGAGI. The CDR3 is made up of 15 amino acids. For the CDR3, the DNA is TGTGCCAGCAGCGCAACAGGGGGGATGTTAGATGAGCAGTTCTTC. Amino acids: CASSATGGMLDEQFF.

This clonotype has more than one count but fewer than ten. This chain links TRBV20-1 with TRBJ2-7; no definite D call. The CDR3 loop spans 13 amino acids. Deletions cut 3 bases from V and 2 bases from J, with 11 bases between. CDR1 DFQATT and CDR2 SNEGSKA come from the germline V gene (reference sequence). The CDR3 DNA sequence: TGCAGTGCTAGTCGTGGCAGAACCTACGAGCAGTACTTC. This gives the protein CSASRGRTYEQYF.

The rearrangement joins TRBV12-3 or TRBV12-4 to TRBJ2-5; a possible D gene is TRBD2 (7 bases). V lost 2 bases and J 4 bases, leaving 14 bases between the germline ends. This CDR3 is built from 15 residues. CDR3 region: CASSLRRGGGETQYF. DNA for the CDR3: TGTGCCAGCAGTTTAAGGAGGGGGGGAGGAGAGACCCAGTACTTC.

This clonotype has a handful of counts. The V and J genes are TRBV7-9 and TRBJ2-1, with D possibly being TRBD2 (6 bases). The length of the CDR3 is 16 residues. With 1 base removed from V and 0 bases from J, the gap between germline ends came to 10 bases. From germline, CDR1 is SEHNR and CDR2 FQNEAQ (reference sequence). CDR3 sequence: CASSLDKRVSYNEQFF. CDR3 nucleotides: TGTGCCAGCAGCTTAGACAAGCGGGTCTCCTACAATGAGCAGTTCTTC.

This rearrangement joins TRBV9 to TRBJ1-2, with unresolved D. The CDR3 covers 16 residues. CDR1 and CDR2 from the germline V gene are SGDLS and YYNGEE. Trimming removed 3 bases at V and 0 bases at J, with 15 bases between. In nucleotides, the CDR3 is TGTGCCAGCAGCGCCGGTCCCACTGAGACTAACTATGGCTACACCTTC. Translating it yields CASSAGPTETNYGYTF.

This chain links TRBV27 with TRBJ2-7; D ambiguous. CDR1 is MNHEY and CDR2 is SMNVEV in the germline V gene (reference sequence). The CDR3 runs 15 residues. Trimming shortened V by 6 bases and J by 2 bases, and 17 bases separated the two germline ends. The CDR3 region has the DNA TGTGCCAGCAGCCAGCTGTACAGTATTGCCTACGAGCAGTACTTC. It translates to CASSQLYSIAYEQYF.

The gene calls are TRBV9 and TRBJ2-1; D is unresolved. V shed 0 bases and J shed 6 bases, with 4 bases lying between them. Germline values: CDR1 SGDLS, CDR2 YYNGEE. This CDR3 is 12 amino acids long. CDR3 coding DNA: TGTGCCAGCAGCGTAGAGTTCAATGAGCAGTTCTTC. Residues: CASSVEFNEQFF.

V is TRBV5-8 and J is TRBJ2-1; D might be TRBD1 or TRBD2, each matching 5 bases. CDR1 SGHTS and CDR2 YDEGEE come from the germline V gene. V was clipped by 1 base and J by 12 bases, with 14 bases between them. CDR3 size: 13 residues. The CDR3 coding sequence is TGTGCCAGCAGCTTGTCAGGGTCCGCGGGGCAGTTCTTC. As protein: CASSLSGSAGQFF.

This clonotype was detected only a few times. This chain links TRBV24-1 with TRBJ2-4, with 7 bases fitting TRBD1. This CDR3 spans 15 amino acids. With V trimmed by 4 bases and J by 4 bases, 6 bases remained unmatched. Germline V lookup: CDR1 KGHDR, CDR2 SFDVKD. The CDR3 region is CATSEYRDSKNIQYF. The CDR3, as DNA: TGTGCCACCAGTGAATACCGGGACAGTAAAAACATTCAGTACTTC.

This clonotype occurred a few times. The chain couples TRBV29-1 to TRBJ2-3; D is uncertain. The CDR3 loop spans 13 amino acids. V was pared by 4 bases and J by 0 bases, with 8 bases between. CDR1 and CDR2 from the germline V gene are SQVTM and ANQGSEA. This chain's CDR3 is CSVGSSSTDTQYF. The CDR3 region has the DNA TGCAGCGTTGGGTCGTCTAGCACAGATACGCAGTATTTT.

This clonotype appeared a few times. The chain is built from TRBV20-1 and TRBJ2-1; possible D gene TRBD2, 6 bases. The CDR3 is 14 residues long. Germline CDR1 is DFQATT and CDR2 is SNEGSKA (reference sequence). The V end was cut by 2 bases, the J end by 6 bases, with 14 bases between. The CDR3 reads CSARRGGPGNEQFF. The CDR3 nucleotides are TGCAGTGCTAGAAGGGGAGGCCCAGGCAATGAGCAGTTCTTC.

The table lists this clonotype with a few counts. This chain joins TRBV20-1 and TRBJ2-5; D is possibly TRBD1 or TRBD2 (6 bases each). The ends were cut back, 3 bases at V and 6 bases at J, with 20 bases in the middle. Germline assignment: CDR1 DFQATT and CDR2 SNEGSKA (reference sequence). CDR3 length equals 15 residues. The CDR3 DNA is TGCAGTGCTAGCTTGGGGGGCAGCTTTTTGCAGACCCAGTACTTC. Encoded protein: CSASLGGSFLQTQYF.

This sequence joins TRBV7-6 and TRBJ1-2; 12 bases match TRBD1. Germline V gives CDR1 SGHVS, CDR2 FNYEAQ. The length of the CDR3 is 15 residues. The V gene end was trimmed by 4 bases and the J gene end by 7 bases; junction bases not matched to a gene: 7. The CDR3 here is CASSSGQGANRGYTF. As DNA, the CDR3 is TGTGCCAGCAGCTCGGGACAGGGGGCTAATCGTGGCTACACCTTC.

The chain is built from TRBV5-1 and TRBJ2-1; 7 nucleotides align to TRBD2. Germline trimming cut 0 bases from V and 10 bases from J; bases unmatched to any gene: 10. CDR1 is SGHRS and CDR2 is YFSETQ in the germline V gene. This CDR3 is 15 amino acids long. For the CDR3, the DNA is TGCGCCAGCAGCTTGGGCGGGAGCGAACTTCGGGAGCAGTTCTTC. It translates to CASSLGGSELREQFF.

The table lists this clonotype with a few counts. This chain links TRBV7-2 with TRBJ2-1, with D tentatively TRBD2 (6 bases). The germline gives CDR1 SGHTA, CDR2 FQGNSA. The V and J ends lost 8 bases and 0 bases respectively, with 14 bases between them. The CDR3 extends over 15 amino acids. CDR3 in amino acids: CASSRAAGSYNEQFF. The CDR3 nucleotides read TGTGCCAGCTCACGGGCAGCGGGCTCCTACAATGAGCAGTTCTTC.